A single sample is the source of the 32 T cell receptor beta chains below, sequenced in a study of tumor-infiltrating lymphocytes in primary liver carcinoma. Researchers generated TCR beta cDNA from approximately 500 ng of total RNA, relying on a constant-region primer. Nested multiplex PCR, run for three rounds with slightly modified ARM-PCR, yielded TCR beta libraries. The first two PCR rounds used TRBV1-TRBV30 primers with a Cbeta primer, roughly 10 cycles each. TCRdb ran MiXCR on the multiplex PCR reads and lists one entry per CDR3 protein. The profile shows approximately 99,000 distinct CDR3 sequences, 55% to 75% of them singletons. Co-extraction of RNA and DNA was performed on about 19-30 mg of unsorted bulk tissue. The sample comprised liver tumor tissue from sampling region 5. Subset of the sample: tumor region T5, tumor centre. Every receptor here comes from a woman between 55 and 75 years old with primary liver carcinoma and hepatitis B virus infection.

The chain recombines TRBV18 with TRBJ2-5, with D uncertain. Per germline, CDR1 KGHSH and CDR2 LQKENI. The CDR3 loop spans 14 amino acids. V was shortened by 0 bases and J by 7 bases, with 12 bases between the two germline ends. CDR3 protein: CASSPPAGTGTQYF. For the CDR3, the DNA is TGTGCCAGCTCACCACCGGCAGGAACGGGGACCCAGTACTTC.

In regard to this clonotype: Relative to the germline gene, one junction end is altered; a read error may explain this. V gene TRBV11-2 combines with J gene TRBJ2-3; TRBD2 agrees at 8 bases. CDR1 is SGHAT, CDR2 FQNNGV, per germline. The CDR3 spans 17 residues. The CDR3 coding sequence is TGTGCCAGCAGCCAAGAATCACCGGGAGGGAGCACAGATGCGCAGTATTTT. Residues: CASSQESPGGSTDAQYF.

The chain uses TRBV4-2 and TRBJ1-3; D remains ambiguous. The germline gives CDR1 LGHNA, CDR2 YNFKEQ. With 11 bases removed from V and 0 bases from J, the gap between germline ends came to 20 bases. CDR3 length: 16 residues. CDR3 loop: CACSQVGQTSGNTIYF. In DNA, the CDR3 is TGTGCCTGTAGCCAAGTAGGGCAGACCTCTGGAAACACCATATATTTT.

The chain recombines TRBV6-5 with TRBJ1-1; D gene ambiguous. The CDR3 is 12 residues long. V was trimmed by 2 bases and J by 13 bases, leaving 14 bases between them. Germline V CDR1 and CDR2: MNHEY, SVGAGI. CDR3 sequence: CASSYTGTEVFF. The CDR3 bases are TGTGCCAGCAGTTACACCGGCACTGAGGTTTTCTTT.

Of note for this clonotype: Mismatch with germline at one junction end may stem from a read error. The genes are TRBV5-6 and TRBJ2-7; TRBD2 is a possible D gene (6 bases). Germline values: CDR1 SGHDT, CDR2 YYEEEE. The CDR3 is 14 residues long. Here the CDR3 reads CASGYSGLVGEQYF. The DNA of the CDR3 is TGTGCCAGCGGGTACTCGGGACTTGTGGGCGAGCAATACTTC.

Points on this clonotype: A much bigger clone sits one base away, suggesting this may be a read error. The V and J genes are TRBV5-1 and TRBJ1-2; 7 nucleotides align to TRBD1. The CDR3 runs to 14 residues. V trimming: 4 bases; J trimming: 4 bases; junction bases outside the gene matches: 7. Germline lookup yields CDR1 SGHRS and CDR2 YFSETQ. The CDR3, as DNA: TGCGCCAGCAGCCCTGGGTGGGACAGCTATGGCTACACCTTC. Translation: CASSPGWDSYGYTF.

About this clonotype itself: A junction boundary mismatches the germline segment, possibly from a read error. The chain has TRBV11-2 and TRBJ2-7, with a weak D call TRBD1 (5 bases). This CDR3 contains 12 residues. CDR1 is SGHAT, CDR2 FQNNGV, per germline. The CDR3 nucleotides read TGTGCCAGCAGCACAGGTTCCTATGAGCAGTACTTC. This codes for CASSTGSYEQYF.

Concerning this clonotype itself: Since a much larger clone is just one base distant, this may be a read error. V gene TRBV28 combines with J gene TRBJ2-1; D not resolved. CDR1 is MDHEN and CDR2 is SYDVKM in the germline V gene. The CDR3 runs 11 residues. The chain's CDR3 is CARSFYNEQFF. The CDR3 region has the DNA TGTGCCAGAAGTTTTTACAATGAGCAGTTCTTC.

On this clonotype itself: The junction shows a germline mismatch at one end, possibly a read error. The chain is built from TRBV6-5 and TRBJ2-2; 11 bases are a match to TRBD2. This CDR3 region has 19 residues. Germline CDR1 MNHEY, CDR2 SVGAGI. In DNA, the CDR3 is TGTGCCAGCAGACCCTGGGGTAGCGGGAGGGCGGGGACTACCGGGGAGCTGGTTTTT. Its protein product is CASRPWGSGRAGTTGELVF.

Details on this clonotype: A read error may produce the germline difference seen at one junction end. The chain employs TRBV11-2 and TRBJ2-2; D is unresolved. The CDR3 runs to 14 residues. Germline-derived CDR1 and CDR2 are SGHAT and FQNNGV. CDR3 sequence reads: CASSLRSNTRELFF. The CDR3, as DNA: TGTGCCAGCAGCTTAAGGTCGAACACCAGGGAGCTGTTTTTT.

This clonotype was recorded once. It is likely a read error, because the conserved phenylalanine at the end of the CDR3 is missing. The chain employs TRBV11-2 and TRBJ2-3, with D maybe TRBD2 (7 bases). Germline-derived CDR1 and CDR2 are SGHAT and FQNNGV. The CDR3 has 17 residues. The CDR3 nucleotides are TGTGCTAGCAGCTTAGGGGGACTAACGTGCACGTCAGATACGCAGTATCTT. Residues: CASSLGGLTCTSDTQYL.

This clonotype has at least ten counts. The chain links TRBV12-3 or TRBV12-4 to TRBJ1-1, with 7 bases that match TRBD1. The CDR3 is made up of 14 amino acids. V trimming: 6 bases; J trimming: 4 bases; junction bases outside the gene matches: 8. The CDR3 loop reads CASSPQGGLTEAFF. DNA of the CDR3: TGTGCCAGCAGCCCGCAGGGGGGGCTCACTGAAGCTTTCTTT.

A note on this clonotype: Compared with germline, one end of the junction differs, possibly owing to a read error. The DNA for the CDR3 is TGTGCCAGCACCCGTTGTGGACCTCTTCCAGACAATGAGCATTTCTTC. It codes for CASTRCGPLPDNEHFF. V usage is TRBV5-4 and J usage is TRBJ2-1; no reliable D call. CDR3 length: 16 residues. Germline V gene sequence: CDR1 SGHNT, CDR2 YYREEE (reference sequence).

For this clonotype: No DNA is shown, since the ends of the CDR3 on it are uncertain; the CDR3 is the one TCRdb lists. The J gene is TRBJ2-7, the V gene TRBV6-5; the table's D call, TRBD2, has no DNA check behind it. The CDR3 extends over 15 residues, inclusive of both ends. The germline CDR1 and CDR2 sequences are MNHEY and SVGAGI. The CDR3 sequence is CASSYVAGGTYEQYF.

Of note for this clonotype: A junction boundary mismatches the germline segment, possibly from a read error. This CDR3 reads CASNLDLSGLAGEGIDTQYF. CDR3 bases: TGTGCTAGCAACTTGGATCTAAGTGGGTTAGCGGGAGAAGGGATAGATACGCAGTATTTT. The genes are TRBV11-2 and TRBJ2-3, with 9 bases fitting TRBD2. This CDR3 is built from 20 residues. Germline V lookup: CDR1 SGHAT, CDR2 FQNNGV.

This clonotype was seen many times. Mismatch with germline at one junction end may stem from a read error. The chain couples TRBV7-9 to TRBJ2-3, with D perhaps TRBD2 (6 bases). The V gene's germline CDR1 is SEHNR and CDR2 FQNEAQ (reference sequence). This CDR3 contains 11 residues. CDR3 coding DNA: TGTGCCAGCAGCTCCCAGGAGGGAGTCCATTTT. It yields the protein CASSSQEGVHF.

There are a few counts of this clonotype. This sequence joins TRBV30 and TRBJ2-3; 7 nucleotides match TRBD2. Germline V gene lookup returns CDR1 GTSNPN and CDR2 SVGIG (reference sequence). With V trimmed by 5 bases and J by 2 bases, 4 bases remained unmatched. This CDR3 has 13 amino acids. The CDR3 nucleotides are TGTGCCTGGGGTGGGGACTACACAGATACGCAGTATTTT. It codes for CAWGGDYTDTQYF.

The chain links TRBV2 to TRBJ2-1, with 8 bases that match TRBD1. CDR1 is SNHLY, CDR2 FYNNEI, per germline. This CDR3 is 15 amino acids long. V gave up 10 bases and J gave up 2 bases; unmatched junction bases: 10. The CDR3 loop reads CANIRGPQTYNEQFF. CDR3 in DNA: TGTGCCAACATCAGGGGGCCACAAACCTACAATGAGCAGTTCTTC.

A word on this clonotype: The junction departs from the called germline gene at one end, perhaps through a read error. Written as DNA, the CDR3 is TGTTCCAGCACCGTAGACACAGACACGCAGTATTTT. It yields the protein CSSTVDTDTQYF. The J gene is TRBJ2-3, the V gene TRBV11-2; no clear D. CDR1 SGHAT and CDR2 FQNNGV come from the germline V gene. This CDR3 is built from 12 residues.

With respect to this clonotype: One end of the junction varies from germline; a read error may be responsible. The genes are TRBV7-9 and TRBJ2-7; D is possibly TRBD1 or TRBD2 (5 bases each). The CDR3 is made up of 14 amino acids. Germline values: CDR1 SEHNR, CDR2 FQNEAQ (reference sequence). The CDR3 protein is CASSPQEAFYEQYF. The CDR3 DNA is TGTGCCAGCAGCCCACAGGAGGCTTTCTACGAGCAATACTTC.

Comments on this clonotype: An end of the junction differs from the germline gene, which may be a read error. The CDR3 spells CASSDRGTRDRYQSQHF. The CDR3 nucleotides are TGTGCCAGCAGTGATCGCGGGACCCGGGACAGGTATCAGTCCCAGCATTTC. The chain recombines TRBV6-1 with TRBJ1-5; TRBD1 matches 8 bases. CDR3 length: 17 amino acids. The V gene's germline CDR1 is MNHNS and CDR2 SASEGT.

With respect to this clonotype: The germline gene is not matched at one end of the junction; a read error may be the cause. This rearrangement joins TRBV11-3 to TRBJ2-1; 15 nucleotides agree with TRBD2. The CDR3 covers 19 residues. The germline V gene has CDR1 SGHNT and CDR2 YENEEA. CDR3 sequence: CSSRAGQGGLAGGFNEQFF. Here the CDR3 DNA reads TGCTCCAGCCGCGCCGGACAGGGGGGACTAGCGGGAGGATTCAATGAGCAGTTCTTC.

This clonotype showed up just a few times. A read error is possible here, since a much larger clone lies one base away. The chain has TRBV6-1 and TRBJ2-3; no firm D call. This CDR3 region has 12 residues. Germline V gene lookup returns CDR1 MNHNS and CDR2 SASEGT. The CDR3 coding sequence is TGTGCCAGCAGTGAAAATGCTGATATGCAGTATTTT. Its translation: CASSENADMQYF.

To note about this clonotype: The missing conserved phenylalanine or tryptophan at the end of this CDR3 makes a read error likely. The limits of the CDR3 on the DNA are not certain, so only TCRdb's listed CDR3 is given. J is TRBJ2-5 and V is TRBV5-6. CDR1 SGHDT and CDR2 YYEEEE come from the germline V gene. From its first to its last residue, the CDR3 has 15 amino acids. The CDR3 protein is CASSLYTVGLETQYS.

A remark on this clonotype: As the CDR3 is not closed by the conserved phenylalanine or tryptophan, this likely results from a read error. The chain recombines TRBV10-3 with TRBJ2-3; maybe TRBD2 (6 bases). Germline V lookup: CDR1 ENHRY, CDR2 SYGVKD. This CDR3 has 14 amino acids. This chain's CDR3 is CAISERANTDRQYL. CDR3 coding DNA: TGTGCCATTTCGGAGCGGGCGAACACAGATAGGCAGTATCTT.

This clonotype showed up many times. The chain has TRBV30 and TRBJ1-1; 7 bases line up with TRBD1. Germline values: CDR1 GTSNPN, CDR2 SVGIG (reference sequence). V dropped 0 bases and J dropped 3; count of bases not matched to a gene: 16. CDR3 length: 18 amino acids. The CDR3 sequence is CAWSVAPHRQGGHTEAFF. The CDR3 DNA is TGTGCCTGGAGTGTCGCCCCCCACCGACAGGGTGGTCACACTGAAGCTTTCTTT.

To note about this clonotype: The junction departs from germline at one end; a sequencing error may be responsible. The chain combines TRBV5-6 with TRBJ2-2; D unclear. Germline lookup yields CDR1 SGHDT and CDR2 YYEEEE. CDR3 size: 13 residues. This CDR3 reads CASSVHNTRELFF. The CDR3 DNA reads TGTGCCAGCAGCGTACACAACACCAGGGAGCTGTTTTTT.

This clonotype appeared once. Possible read error: a much larger clone is one base away. The CDR3 coding sequence is TGTGCCAGCAGCCTGACGGACAAGAACAATGAGCAGTTCTTC. Translating gives CASSLTDKNNEQFF. The chain combines TRBV7-9 with TRBJ2-1, with a weak D call TRBD1 (5 bases). The CDR3 runs to 14 residues. V lost 5 bases and J 5 bases, leaving 13 bases between the germline ends. Germline-derived CDR1 and CDR2 are SEHNR and FQNEAQ (reference sequence).

Only one count was recorded for this clonotype. The junction and the germline gene differ at one end; a read error may be behind it. V gene TRBV4-1 combines with J gene TRBJ2-5; 10 bases align to TRBD2. The CDR3 extends over 14 amino acids. Germline V gene lookup returns CDR1 MGHRA and CDR2 YSYEKL. CDR3 coding DNA: TGCGCCAGCAGCCGTCAAGCGGGAGGGGAGACCCTGTACTTC. Translating it yields CASSRQAGGETLYF.

This clonotype has just a few counts. This may be a read error: a much more frequent sequence differs by one nucleotide. The CDR3 carries no conserved terminal phenylalanine or tryptophan, so it likely arises from a read error. The chain links TRBV4-2 to TRBJ2-1, with 7 bases identical to TRBD2. The germline V gene encodes CDR1 LGHNA and CDR2 YNFKEQ. V lost 4 bases, J lost 6 bases, and 6 bases stayed unmatched. This CDR3 is 14 amino acids long. CDR3 amino acids: CASSPPSGANEQFS. The CDR3, as DNA: TGTGCCAGCAGCCCTCCTAGCGGTGCCAATGAGCAGTTCTCC.

As regards this clonotype: At one end, the junction sequence differs from germline, possibly due to a read error. V and J are TRBV11-3 and TRBJ2-2; 9 positions agree with TRBD1. The CDR3 runs 20 residues. CDR1 is SGHNT and CDR2 is YENEEA in the germline V gene. The CDR3 nucleotides read TGTGCCAGCAGTTTAGATTCCATCTGGACAGGGGCCTCGAACACCGGGGAGCTGTTTTTT. Residues: CASSLDSIWTGASNTGELFF.

In regard to this clonotype: This sequence may be a read error, since a much larger clone differs from it by one base. The rearrangement links TRBV13 to TRBJ2-3; 10 bases map to TRBD2. This CDR3 has 16 residues. V was pared by 9 bases and J by 2 bases, with 11 bases of the junction left unmatched. The V gene's germline CDR1 is PRHDT and CDR2 FYEKMQ (reference sequence). The CDR3 nucleotides are TGTGCCAGGAGCAACCCCCTAGCGGGAGCCACAGATACGCAGTATTTT. Translation: CARSNPLAGATDTQYF.